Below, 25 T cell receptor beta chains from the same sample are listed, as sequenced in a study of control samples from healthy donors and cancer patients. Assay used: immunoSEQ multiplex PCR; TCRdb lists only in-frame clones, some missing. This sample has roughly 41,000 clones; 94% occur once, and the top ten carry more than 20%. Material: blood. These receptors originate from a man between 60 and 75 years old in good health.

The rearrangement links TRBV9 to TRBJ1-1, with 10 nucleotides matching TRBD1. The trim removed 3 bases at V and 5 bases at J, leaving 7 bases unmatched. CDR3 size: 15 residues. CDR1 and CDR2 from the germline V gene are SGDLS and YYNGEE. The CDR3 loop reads CASSGQGAVVTEAFF. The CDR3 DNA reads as TGTGCCAGCAGCGGACAGGGGGCAGTCGTTACTGAAGCTTTCTTT.

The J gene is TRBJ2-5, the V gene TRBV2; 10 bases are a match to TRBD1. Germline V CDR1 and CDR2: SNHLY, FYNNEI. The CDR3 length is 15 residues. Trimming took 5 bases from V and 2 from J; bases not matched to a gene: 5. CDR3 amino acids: CASSRQGARQETQYF. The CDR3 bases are TGTGCCAGCAGTCGACAGGGGGCGCGACAAGAGACCCAGTACTTC.

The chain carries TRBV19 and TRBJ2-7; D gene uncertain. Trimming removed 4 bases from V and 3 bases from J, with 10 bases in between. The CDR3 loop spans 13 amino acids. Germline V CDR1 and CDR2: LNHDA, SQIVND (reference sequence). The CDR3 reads CASSKPGYYEQYF. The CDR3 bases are TGTGCCAGTAGTAAACCGGGCTACTACGAGCAGTACTTC.

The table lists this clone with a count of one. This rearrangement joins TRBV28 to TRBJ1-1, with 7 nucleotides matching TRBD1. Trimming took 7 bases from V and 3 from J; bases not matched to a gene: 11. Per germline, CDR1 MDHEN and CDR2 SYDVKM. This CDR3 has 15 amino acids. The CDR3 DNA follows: TGTGCCAGCAACTCCGGTGCAGGGGGTGACACTGAAGCTTTCTTT. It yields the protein CASNSGAGGDTEAFF.

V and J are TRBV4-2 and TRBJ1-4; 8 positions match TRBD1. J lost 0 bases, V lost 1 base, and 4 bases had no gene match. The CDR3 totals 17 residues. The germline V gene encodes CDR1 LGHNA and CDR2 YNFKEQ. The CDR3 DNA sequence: TGTGCCAGCAGCCAAGTAACAGGGGGGGCAACTAATGAAAAACTGTTTTTT. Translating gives CASSQVTGGATNEKLFF.

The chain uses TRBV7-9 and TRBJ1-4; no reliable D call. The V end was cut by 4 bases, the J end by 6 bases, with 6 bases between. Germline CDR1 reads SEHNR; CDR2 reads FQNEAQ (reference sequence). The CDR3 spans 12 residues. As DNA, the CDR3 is TGTGCCAGCAGCTCAGGAGATGAAAAACTGTTTTTT. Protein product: CASSSGDEKLFF. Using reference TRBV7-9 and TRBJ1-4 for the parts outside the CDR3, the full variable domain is DTGVSQNPRHKITKRGQNVTFRCDPISEHNRLYWYRQTLGQGPEFLTYFQNEAQLEKSRLLSDRFSAERPKGSFSTLEIQRTEQGDSAMYLCASSSGDEKLFFGSGTQLSVL.

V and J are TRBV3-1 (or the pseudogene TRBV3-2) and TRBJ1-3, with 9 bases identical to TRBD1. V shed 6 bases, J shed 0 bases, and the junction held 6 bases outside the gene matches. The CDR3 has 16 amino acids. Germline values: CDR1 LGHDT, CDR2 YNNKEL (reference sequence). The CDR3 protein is CASRRQGDHSGNTIYF. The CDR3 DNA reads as TGTGCCAGCAGGAGACAGGGGGATCACTCTGGAAACACCATATATTTT.

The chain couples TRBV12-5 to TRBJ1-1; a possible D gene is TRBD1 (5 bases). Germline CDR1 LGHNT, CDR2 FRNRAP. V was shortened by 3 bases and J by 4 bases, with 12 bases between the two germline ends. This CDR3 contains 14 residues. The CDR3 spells CASGFWDFPTEAFF. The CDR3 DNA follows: TGTGCTAGTGGTTTTTGGGACTTCCCCACTGAAGCTTTCTTT.

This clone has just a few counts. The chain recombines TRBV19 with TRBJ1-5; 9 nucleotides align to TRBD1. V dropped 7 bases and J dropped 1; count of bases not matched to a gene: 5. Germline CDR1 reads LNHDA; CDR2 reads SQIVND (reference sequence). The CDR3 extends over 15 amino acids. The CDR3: CASTLQGASNQPQHF. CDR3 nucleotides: TGTGCCAGTACCCTACAGGGGGCAAGCAATCAGCCCCAGCATTTT.

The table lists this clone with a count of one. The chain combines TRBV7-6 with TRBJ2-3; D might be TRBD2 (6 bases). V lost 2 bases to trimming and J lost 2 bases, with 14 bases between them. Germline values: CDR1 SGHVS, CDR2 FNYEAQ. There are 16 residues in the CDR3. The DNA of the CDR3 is TGTGCCAGCAGCTTATGGCGGGATTGGAACACAGATACGCAGTATTTT. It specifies CASSLWRDWNTDTQYF.

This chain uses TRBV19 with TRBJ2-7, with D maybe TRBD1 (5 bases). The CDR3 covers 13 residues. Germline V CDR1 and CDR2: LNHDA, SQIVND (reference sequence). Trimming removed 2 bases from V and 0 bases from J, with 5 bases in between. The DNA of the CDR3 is TGTGCCAGTAGTATAACAGGCTCCTACGAGCAGTACTTC. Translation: CASSITGSYEQYF.

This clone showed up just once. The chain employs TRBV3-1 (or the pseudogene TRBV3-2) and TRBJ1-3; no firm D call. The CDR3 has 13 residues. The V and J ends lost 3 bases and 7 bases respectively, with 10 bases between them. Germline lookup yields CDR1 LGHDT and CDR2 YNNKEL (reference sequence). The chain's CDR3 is CASSHGSSNTIYF. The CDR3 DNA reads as TGTGCCAGCAGCCATGGGTCGTCGAACACCATATATTTT.

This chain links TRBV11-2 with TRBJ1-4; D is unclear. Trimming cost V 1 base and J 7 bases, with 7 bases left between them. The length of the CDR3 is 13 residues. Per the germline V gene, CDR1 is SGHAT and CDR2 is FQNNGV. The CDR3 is CASSLGFREKLFF. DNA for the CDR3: TGTGCCAGCAGCTTAGGGTTTCGTGAAAAACTGTTTTTT.

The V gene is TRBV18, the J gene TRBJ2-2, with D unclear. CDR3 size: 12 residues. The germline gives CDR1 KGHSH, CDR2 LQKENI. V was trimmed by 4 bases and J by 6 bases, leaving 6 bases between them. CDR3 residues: CASSRYAGELFF. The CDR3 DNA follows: TGTGCCAGCTCACGTTATGCCGGGGAGCTGTTTTTT.

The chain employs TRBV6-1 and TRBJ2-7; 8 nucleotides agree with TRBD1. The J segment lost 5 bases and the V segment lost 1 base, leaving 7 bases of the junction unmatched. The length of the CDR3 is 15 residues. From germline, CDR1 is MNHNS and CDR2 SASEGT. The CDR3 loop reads CASSEVGDRGHEQYF. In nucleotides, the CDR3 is TGTGCCAGCAGTGAAGTAGGTGACAGGGGCCACGAGCAGTACTTC.

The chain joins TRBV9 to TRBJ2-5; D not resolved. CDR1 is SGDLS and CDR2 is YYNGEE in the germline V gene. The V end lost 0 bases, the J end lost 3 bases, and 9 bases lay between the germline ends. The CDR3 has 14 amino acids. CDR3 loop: CASSVGGEEETQYF. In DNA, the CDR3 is TGTGCCAGCAGCGTAGGCGGCGAAGAAGAGACCCAGTACTTC.

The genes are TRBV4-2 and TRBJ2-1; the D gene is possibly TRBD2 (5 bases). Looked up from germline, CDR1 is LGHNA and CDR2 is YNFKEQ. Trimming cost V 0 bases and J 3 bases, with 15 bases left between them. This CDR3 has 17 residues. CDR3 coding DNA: TGTGCCAGCAGCCAAGATTCGGGAACAGCTTTCTACAATGAGCAGTTCTTC. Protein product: CASSQDSGTAFYNEQFF.

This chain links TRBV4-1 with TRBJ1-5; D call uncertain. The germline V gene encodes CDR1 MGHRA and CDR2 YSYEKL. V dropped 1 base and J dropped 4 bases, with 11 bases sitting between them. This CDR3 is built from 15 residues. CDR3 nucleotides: TGCGCCAGCAGCCAAGGGGGAAGGTGGAATCAGCCCCAGCATTTT. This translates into CASSQGGRWNQPQHF.

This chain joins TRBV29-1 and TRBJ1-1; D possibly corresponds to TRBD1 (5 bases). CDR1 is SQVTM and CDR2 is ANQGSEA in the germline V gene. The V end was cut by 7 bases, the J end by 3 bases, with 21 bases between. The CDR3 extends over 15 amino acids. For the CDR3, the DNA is TGCAGCGGGTTCAAGGACCCCCGGGGGGACACTGAAGCTTTCTTT. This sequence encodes CSGFKDPRGDTEAFF.

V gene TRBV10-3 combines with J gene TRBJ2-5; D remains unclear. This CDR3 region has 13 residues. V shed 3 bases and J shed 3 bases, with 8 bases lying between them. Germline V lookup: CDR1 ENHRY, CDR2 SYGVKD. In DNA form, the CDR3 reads TGTGCCATCAGTGATGAAACAGAAGAGACCCAGTACTTC. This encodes CAISDETEETQYF.

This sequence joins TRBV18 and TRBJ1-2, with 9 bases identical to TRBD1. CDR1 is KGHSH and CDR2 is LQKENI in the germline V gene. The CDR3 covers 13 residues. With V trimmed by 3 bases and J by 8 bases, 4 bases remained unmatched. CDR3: CASSPKQGAGYTF. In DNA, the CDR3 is TGTGCCAGCTCACCTAAACAGGGGGCGGGCTACACCTTC.

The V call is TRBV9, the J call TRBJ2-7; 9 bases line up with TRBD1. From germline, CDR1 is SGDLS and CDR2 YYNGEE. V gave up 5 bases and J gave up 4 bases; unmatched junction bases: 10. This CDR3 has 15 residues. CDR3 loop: CASSEGQGSIYEQYF. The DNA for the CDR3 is TGTGCCAGCAGTGAAGGACAGGGGAGCATATACGAGCAGTACTTC.

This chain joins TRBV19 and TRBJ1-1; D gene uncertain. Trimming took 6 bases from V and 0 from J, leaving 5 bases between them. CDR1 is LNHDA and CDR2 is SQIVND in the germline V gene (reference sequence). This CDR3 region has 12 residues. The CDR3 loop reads CASRHLNTEAFF. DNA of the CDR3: TGTGCCAGTAGACACCTGAACACTGAAGCTTTCTTT.

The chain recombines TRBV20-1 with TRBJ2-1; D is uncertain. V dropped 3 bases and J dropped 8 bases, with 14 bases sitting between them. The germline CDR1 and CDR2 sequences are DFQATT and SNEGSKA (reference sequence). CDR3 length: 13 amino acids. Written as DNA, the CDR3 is TGCAGTGCTAGTGTTCAGACTGGCGATGAGCAGTTCTTC. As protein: CSASVQTGDEQFF.

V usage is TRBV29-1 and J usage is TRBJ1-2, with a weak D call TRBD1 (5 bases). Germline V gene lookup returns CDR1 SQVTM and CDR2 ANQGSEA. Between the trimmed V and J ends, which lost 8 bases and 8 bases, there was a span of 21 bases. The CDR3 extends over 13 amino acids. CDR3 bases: TGCAGCTTGACAGTGTCGGGGTCGGAAGGCTACACCTTC. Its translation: CSLTVSGSEGYTF.